This T cell receptor beta chain was profiled in a study of blood T cell repertoires in COVID-19. In this sample, this clone turned up a few times. Original data processing: Amplifying reference gene primers gave estimates of nucleated cell counts. This table comes from immunoSEQ multiplex PCR, and its TCRdb copy is limited to in-frame clones, with some not included. V, J and clone size are those of that table, while D and trimming were read from the DNA. The data show 150,000 to 200,000 clones, with approximately 80% seen just once and about an eighth held by the top ten. Germline CDR1 is MGHRA and CDR2 is YSYEKL. V shed 5 bases and J 6 bases; nucleotides not matched to a gene: 7. The CDR3 consists of 15 residues.

Sample: PBMCs or T cells enriched from blood (not recorded which). This TCR derives from a woman aged 55-69 years who had recovered from COVID-19. The chain carries TRBV4-1 and TRBJ2-3, with 11 bases fitting TRBD2. The CDR3 nucleotides are TGCGCCAGCAGCTTTAGCGGGGGGGAAGTCGATACGCAGTATTTT. Amino acids: CASSFSGGEVDTQYF.